These T cell receptor beta chains were read from a single sample in a study of cytomegalovirus exposure and HLA in healthy donors. TCRdb's copy holds only in-frame clones and misses some; the assay was immunoSEQ multiplex PCR. The sample includes approximately 160,000 clones, approximately 73% of them seen just once. Material: PBMCs. The receptors shown here come from a man aged 50 to 60 in good health and CMV-seronegative. CDR3s include the opening cysteine and the closing phenylalanine or tryptophan. The order of the fields is V gene, J gene, clone size, D gene, CDR3 DNA, CDR3 protein. D genes are given only for firm matches. Size values are once, few and many counts, or a class for expanded clones, and some rows have none.

>TRBV5-1|TRBJ1-5|-|-
TGCGCCAGCAGCCGGGAGGGGAGCAATCAGCCCCAGCATTTT
CASSREGSNQPQHF
>TRBV7-2|TRBJ2-7|once|TRBD2
TGTGCCAGCAGCTTAGCGGTAGCGGGGGGACGGGAGCAGTACTTC
CASSLAVAGGREQYF
>TRBV13|TRBJ2-2|once|-
TGTGCCAGCAGCTTTACAGTTCGACAGGTCGGGACGAACACCGGGGAGCTGTTTTTT
CASSFTVRQVGTNTGELFF
>TRBV7-2|TRBJ1-4|-|TRBD1
TGTGCCAGCAGCTTAGGAGGGGGCCGGGAAAAACTGTTTTTT
CASSLGGGREKLFF
>TRBV5-1|TRBJ2-7|-|-
TGCGCCAGCAGCTTGGAACTCCCGTTACGCTCCTACGAGCAGTACTTC
CASSLELPLRSYEQYF
>TRBV6-1|TRBJ1-5|-|TRBD1
TGTGCCAGCAGTGCCAAACCCGGGACAGGGACCCGCAATCAGCCCCAGCATTTT
CASSAKPGTGTRNQPQHF
>TRBV9|TRBJ2-7|-|TRBD1
TGTGCCAGCAGCGGCCGGGACAGGGGTTCCTACGAGCAGTACTTC
CASSGRDRGSYEQYF
>TRBV14|TRBJ2-7|-|TRBD1
TGTGCCAGCAGCCAAGGTGCAGGGGGATACGAGCAGTACTTC
CASSQGAGGYEQYF
>TRBV7-2|TRBJ1-2|few|-
TGTGCCAGCAGCTTAGGATGGGTAGAGGGGAGGAACTATGGCTACACCTTC
CASSLGWVEGRNYGYTF
>TRBV28|TRBJ2-7|-|-
TGTGCCAGCAGTCCGCGACAATCCTACGAGCAGTACTTC
CASSPRQSYEQYF
>TRBV19|TRBJ2-7|-|TRBD1
TGTGCCAGTAGTTGGTACAGGGGGCACAACGAGCAGTACTTC
CASSWYRGHNEQYF
>TRBV28|TRBJ2-7|-|-
TGTGCCAGCAGTTTGACTGGAAGCTCCTACGAGCAGTACTTC
CASSLTGSSYEQYF
>TRBV18|TRBJ1-1|-|TRBD1
TGTGCCAGCTCGACTGGACAGGTGAACACTGAAGCTTTCTTT
CASSTGQVNTEAFF
>TRBV9|TRBJ1-3|-|-
TGTGCCAGCAGCTCCCCAGGGCTGAGTGTTGGAAACACCATATATTTT
CASSSPGLSVGNTIYF
>TRBV11-2|TRBJ2-1|-|TRBD1
TGTGCCAGCAGCTCAGGGGGAATACCTTACAATGAGCAGTTCTTC
CASSSGGIPYNEQFF
>TRBV6-6|TRBJ1-2|-|TRBD1
TGTGCCAGCAGCCCCTTTCCCGGGACAGTTAACTATGGCTACACCTTC
CASSPFPGTVNYGYTF
>TRBV11-2|TRBJ2-5|-|TRBD2
TGTGCCAGCAGCTCTAGCGGGGGGTCACAAGAGACCCAGTACTTC
CASSSSGGSQETQYF
>TRBV19|TRBJ2-3|-|-
TGTGCCAGTAAGGGACGGGGGAGGTGGACAGATACGCAGTATTTT
CASKGRGRWTDTQYF
>TRBV5-1|TRBJ2-3|-|-
TGCGCCAGCAGCTTGATGGTCCCGCGGGATACGCAGTATTTT
CASSLMVPRDTQYF
>TRBV10-2|TRBJ1-5|-|-
TGCGCCAGCAGCGTCGGGTGGGATCAGCCCCAGCATTTT
CASSVGWDQPQHF
>TRBV5-1|TRBJ1-2|-|-
TGCGCCAGCAGCTTGGGGGGAGAGAACTATGGCTACACCTTC
CASSLGGENYGYTF
>TRBV5-4|TRBJ2-7|-|-
TGTGCCAGCAGCTTAGACTTATACGAGCAGTACTTC
CASSLDLYEQYF
>TRBV29-1|TRBJ2-7|-|-
TGCAGCGGCCAGCTCCGGGGATCGACGAGGAAGACCTACGAGCAGTACTTC
CSGQLRGSTRKTYEQYF
>TRBV4-2|TRBJ2-3|few|-
TGTGCCAGCAGCCAAGAAACGGGGGGCAGGGATACGCAGTATTTT
CASSQETGGRDTQYF
>TRBV15|TRBJ1-5|-|-
TGTGCCACCAGCAGGCCCGGGGGGGGCTCGAGCAATCAGCCCCAGCATTTT
CATSRPGGGSSNQPQHF
>TRBV6-6|TRBJ2-5|-|TRBD2
TGTGCCAGCAGCTATCCTCTTAGCGGGGGGGGAGAGACCCAGTACTTC
CASSYPLSGGGETQYF
>TRBV4-1|TRBJ1-1|-|-
TGCGCCAGCAGCCAAGTTACGGGTAGAGAAGCTTTCTTT
CASSQVTGREAFF
>TRBV28|TRBJ1-5|-|TRBD1
TGTGCCAGCACCGCCTCAGGGGGGCCTCAGCCCCAGCATTTT
CASTASGGPQPQHF
>TRBV18|TRBJ1-5|-|-
TGTGCCAGCTCCCGGATGGGACTTTCTAGCAATCAGCCCCAGCATTTT
CASSRMGLSSNQPQHF
>TRBV5-4|TRBJ1-5|-|-
TGTGCCAGCAGCACGTATTCGAACAGGGAAAGCAATCAGCCCCAGCATTTT
CASSTYSNRESNQPQHF
>TRBV18|TRBJ1-4|-|-
TGTGCCAGCTCACCCGACAGGCCCGCAACTAATGAAAAACTGTTTTTT
CASSPDRPATNEKLFF